A selection of T cell receptor beta chains follows, all from one sample in a study of CD8 T cell repertoires and HIV-1 epitope variants. Their recognized antigens are unknown. Generated by immunoSEQ multiplex PCR, the TCRdb table keeps only in-frame clones and is missing some. The sample lists roughly 6,000 clones; approximately 60% were seen once. The sequencing sample was made of cultured CD8+ T cells derived from PBMCs. The receptors derive from a male donor with HIV. Each CDR3 is given with its conserved first and last residue. D genes are given only for firm matches. Clone size is given for some rows only: seen once, a few or many times, or a class if the clone is expanded.

abundance | d_gene | len | j_gene | v_gene | CDR3aa | CDR3nt
few | NA | 14 | TRBJ2-1 | TRBV28 | CASGLTQSYNEQFF | TGTGCCAGCGGATTAACACAATCCTACAATGAGCAGTTCTTC
NA | TRBD1 | 14 | TRBJ2-7 | TRBV28 | CASSPPGGSYEQYF | TGTGCCAGCAGTCCCCCAGGGGGTTCCTACGAGCAGTACTTC
NA | NA | 15 | TRBJ2-5 | TRBV7-6 | CASSLMDRAQETQYF | TGTGCCAGCAGCTTAATGGACCGAGCCCAAGAGACCCAGTACTTC
NA | NA | 13 | TRBJ2-1 | TRBV27 | CASSQAYNNEQFF | TGTGCCAGCAGCCAAGCGTACAACAATGAGCAGTTCTTC
NA | NA | 12 | TRBJ1-1 | TRBV2 | CASSERRVEAFF | TGTGCCAGCAGTGAAAGAAGGGTCGAAGCTTTCTTT
NA | TRBD1 | 15 | TRBJ2-1 | TRBV15 | CATSRVGQGSNEQFF | TGTGCCACCAGCAGAGTGGGACAGGGGAGCAATGAGCAGTTCTTC
NA | NA | 15 | TRBJ1-6 | TRBV5-1 | CASSLDGRETSPLHF | TGCGCCAGCAGCTTGGATGGCAGGGAAACCTCACCCCTCCACTTT
few | TRBD1 | 15 | TRBJ1-6 | TRBV7-8 | CASSTGQGVGSPLHF | TGTGCCAGCAGCACAGGACAGGGGGTCGGATCACCCCTCCACTTT
NA | NA | 12 | TRBJ2-2 | TRBV6-5 | CASLHRTGELFF | TGTGCCAGCCTACACCGCACCGGGGAGCTGTTTTTT
NA | NA | 12 | TRBJ2-7 | TRBV27 | CASSLGGYEQYF | TGTGCCAGCAGTTTAGGGGGCTACGAGCAGTACTTC
NA | NA | 14 | TRBJ2-3 | TRBV7-9 | CASSRSGNTDTQYF | TGTGCCAGCAGTCGTAGCGGTAACACAGATACGCAGTATTTT
NA | TRBD1 | 14 | TRBJ2-7 | TRBV6-1 | CASSRDRDSGEQYF | TGTGCCAGCAGTCGAGACAGGGATTCGGGCGAGCAGTACTTC
few | NA | 11 | TRBJ2-7 | TRBV6-1 | CASSDRPEQYF | TGTGCCAGCAGTGACAGACCCGAGCAGTACTTC
NA | TRBD1 | 13 | TRBJ1-1 | TRBV6-5 | CASSTGAGIEAFF | TGTGCCAGCAGTACAGGGGCGGGGATTGAAGCTTTCTTT
NA | TRBD2 | 14 | TRBJ2-5 | TRBV7-9 | CASSLGTSGGPLYF | TGTGCCAGCAGCTTAGGGACTAGCGGGGGCCCACTGTACTTC
NA | TRBD1 | 14 | TRBJ2-2 | TRBV5-1 | CASSFSGGTGELFF | TGCGCCAGCAGCTTTTCAGGGGGCACCGGGGAGCTGTTTTTT
few | NA | 15 | TRBJ2-5 | TRBV2 | CASSDLAEGGETQYF | TGTGCCAGCAGTGACCTAGCGGAGGGGGGAGAGACCCAGTACTTC
NA | TRBD2 | 17 | TRBJ2-3 | TRBV2 | CASSEALLAGGGDTQYF | TGTGCCAGCAGTGAAGCGCTTTTAGCGGGGGGGGGAGATACGCAGTATTTT
NA | TRBD1 | 14 | TRBJ1-2 | TRBV27 | CASKIQGANYGYTF | TGTGCCAGCAAAATACAGGGGGCGAACTATGGCTACACCTTC
NA | NA | 13 | TRBJ1-1 | TRBV7-2 | CASSLAAFTEAFF | TGTGCCAGCAGCCTGGCGGCTTTCACTGAAGCTTTCTTT
NA | TRBD1 | 15 | TRBJ2-7 | TRBV19 | CASSIAGQGAYEQYF | TGTGCCAGTAGCATTGCGGGACAGGGGGCCTACGAGCAGTACTTC
few | TRBD2 | 17 | TRBJ2-6 | TRBV14 | CASSRRLAEYGANVLTF | TGTGCCAGCAGTCGAAGACTAGCGGAGTACGGGGCCAACGTCCTGACTTTC
medium-sized | NA | 13 | TRBJ1-6 | TRBV13 | CASSFSTPGPLHF | TGTGCCAGCAGCTTTAGTACCCCAGGACCACTCCACTTT
few | NA | 14 | TRBJ2-7 | TRBV4-1 | CASSSRDVDYEQYF | TGCGCCAGCAGCTCAAGGGACGTAGACTACGAGCAGTACTTC
few | NA | 15 | TRBJ2-3 | TRBV5-4 | CASSLSAGAPDTQYF | TGTGCCAGCAGCTTGTCGGCGGGGGCACCAGATACGCAGTATTTT
NA | NA | 14 | TRBJ2-7 | TRBV19 | CASSIMGGLYEQYF | TGTGCCAGTAGTATTATGGGAGGACTCTACGAGCAGTACTTC
few | TRBD1 | 14 | TRBJ1-2 | TRBV6-5 | CASSFGQGIHGYTF | TGTGCCAGCAGTTTTGGACAGGGGATCCATGGCTACACCTTC